These 21 T cell receptor beta chains were all obtained from the same sample, sequenced in a study of blood T cell repertoires in COVID-19. Method: immunoSEQ multiplex PCR; TCRdb's copy keeps in-frame clones and lacks some. The table records 190,000 or so clones, approximately 80% of them present only once. The sample taken for sequencing was PBMCs or T cells enriched from blood (not recorded which). The receptors originated from a man aged 40-50 years who had recovered from COVID-19.

About this clone: An end of the junction differs from the germline gene, which may be a read error. This chain joins TRBV7-3 and TRBJ2-6, with 10 bases that match TRBD1. Germline V CDR1 and CDR2: SGHTA, FQGTGA. CDR3 length equals 17 residues. CDR3 in DNA: TGTGCCAGCAGCGAGACAGGGGGCCGGGCTGGGGCCAACGTCCCGACTTTC. Protein sequence: CASSETGGRAGANVPTF.

This rearrangement joins TRBV5-4 to TRBJ2-3; a weak D match, TRBD1 (6 bases). CDR1 and CDR2 (germline): SGHNT, YYREEE (reference sequence). Trimming left V 4 bases short and J 6 bases short, with 15 bases between. The CDR3 has 14 amino acids. This CDR3 is CASSQQQGSDTQYF. CDR3 nucleotides: TGTGCCAGCAGCCAGCAGCAGGGGTCCGATACGCAGTATTTT. Variable domain in full (rest from reference TRBV5-4 and TRBJ2-3): ETGVTQSPTHLIKTRGQQVTLRCSSQSGHNTVSWYQQALGQGPQFIFQYYREEENGRGNFPPRFSGLQFPNYSSELNVNALELDDSALYLCASSQQQGSDTQYFGPGTRLTVL.

This clone appeared a few times. This chain connects TRBV6-5 to TRBJ1-3, with D uncertain. CDR3 length: 15 residues. The V gene's germline CDR1 is MNHEY and CDR2 SVGAGI. Trimming took off 11 bases at V and 0 bases at J, with 17 bases between the two ends. The CDR3 DNA reads as TGTGCCTCAAGGCCGGGAGTTTACTCTGGAAACACCATATATTTT. Amino acids: CASRPGVYSGNTIYF.

V and J are TRBV4-2 and TRBJ1-6; a weak D match, TRBD1 (6 bases). The CDR3 is made up of 17 amino acids. Between the trimmed V and J ends, which lost 4 bases and 5 bases, there was a span of 18 bases. Germline V gene data show CDR1 as LGHNA and CDR2 as YNFKEQ. The CDR3 nucleotides are TGTGCCAGCAGCCGGGCTGGACAGTATAGGGATAATTCACCCCTCCACTTT. This codes for CASSRAGQYRDNSPLHF.

This clone was observed once. The chain carries TRBV9 and TRBJ2-7; D is possibly TRBD1 (6 bases). V was trimmed by 0 bases and J by 6 bases, leaving 19 bases between them. The CDR3 runs 16 residues. Germline CDR1 is SGDLS and CDR2 is YYNGEE. The CDR3 reads CASSVATQGMTGEQYF. In nucleotides, the CDR3 is TGTGCCAGCAGCGTAGCTACCCAGGGGATGACGGGCGAGCAGTACTTC.

V gene TRBV7-2 combines with J gene TRBJ2-1, with TRBD2 matching 10 bases. J was trimmed by 7 bases and V by 1 base; bases with no gene match: 10. Germline loops: CDR1 SGHTA, CDR2 FQGNSA. The CDR3 sequence is 17 residues long. The CDR3 spells CASSLGTLAGAGNEQFF. The CDR3 DNA reads as TGTGCCAGCAGCTTAGGAACCCTAGCGGGAGCGGGGAATGAGCAGTTCTTC.

The rearrangement joins TRBV4-2 to TRBJ2-1; 11 bases align to TRBD2. V trimming: 5 bases; J trimming: 7 bases; junction bases outside the gene matches: 7. CDR1 LGHNA and CDR2 YNFKEQ come from the germline V gene. The CDR3 has 15 residues. Here the CDR3 reads CASSYGLAGVNEQFF. The CDR3 coding sequence is TGTGCCAGCAGCTACGGACTAGCGGGCGTAAATGAGCAGTTCTTC.

The rearrangement links TRBV6-5 to TRBJ2-7; D is possibly TRBD2 (6 bases). The germline CDR1 and CDR2 sequences are MNHEY and SVGAGI. This CDR3 comprises 15 residues. The V and J ends lost 0 bases and 3 bases respectively, with 12 bases between them. The CDR3 sequence: CASSYSEGPLYEQYV. In nucleotides, the CDR3 is TGTGCCAGCAGTTACTCGGAGGGGCCCCTCTACGAGCAGTACGTC.

This sequence joins TRBV7-6 and TRBJ2-5, with a weak D call TRBD1 (6 bases). Germline V gene sequence: CDR1 SGHVS, CDR2 FNYEAQ. V was pared by 5 bases and J by 5 bases, with 18 bases between. The CDR3 sequence is 15 residues long. The CDR3: CASSRLNRAAETQYF. The CDR3 nucleotides are TGTGCCAGCAGCCGTCTTAACAGGGCCGCGGAGACCCAGTACTTC.

The chain combines TRBV18 with TRBJ2-3, with 14 positions matching TRBD2. V gave up 3 bases and J gave up 5 bases; unmatched junction bases: 4. The CDR3 contains 16 residues. Germline assignment: CDR1 KGHSH and CDR2 LQKENI. CDR3 residues: CASSPGTSGSLDTQYF. For the CDR3, the DNA is TGTGCCAGCTCACCTGGGACTAGCGGGAGTCTAGATACGCAGTATTTT.

The genes are TRBV6-5 and TRBJ2-5; TRBD1 is a possible D gene (5 bases). CDR3 size: 13 residues. The V end was cut by 2 bases, the J end by 2 bases, with 6 bases between. Per germline, CDR1 MNHEY and CDR2 SVGAGI. The CDR3 bases are TGTGCCAGCAGTTACCAGGGTCAAGAGACCCAGTACTTC. Translation gives CASSYQGQETQYF.

The V call is TRBV28, the J call TRBJ2-1; tentative D call: TRBD1 (5 bases). The CDR3 runs to 16 residues. Germline assignment: CDR1 MDHEN and CDR2 SYDVKM. The V gene lost 4 bases and the J gene lost 0 bases, with 13 bases spanning the gap. This chain's CDR3 is CASSSYRISSYNEQFF. The CDR3 nucleotides read TGTGCCAGCAGTTCCTACAGGATAAGCTCCTACAATGAGCAGTTCTTC. The variable domain in full, completed from reference TRBV28 and TRBJ2-1, reads DVKVTQSSRYLVKRTGEKVFLECVQDMDHENMFWYRQDPGLGLRLIYFSYDVKMKEKGDIPEGYSVSREKKERFSLILESASTNQTSMYLCASSSYRISSYNEQFFGPGTRLTVL.

The chain carries TRBV28 and TRBJ1-1; no clear D gene. Per the germline V gene, CDR1 is MDHEN and CDR2 is SYDVKM. The CDR3 has 16 residues. V lost 2 bases and J 1 base, leaving 14 bases between the germline ends. This chain's CDR3 is CASSLIYIGENTEAFF. CDR3 in DNA: TGTGCCAGCAGTTTAATATATATCGGGGAGAACACTGAAGCTTTCTTT.

This clone has just one count. The CDR3 spells CASSPGTGGHNQPQHF. CDR3 coding DNA: TGTGCCAGTAGCCCCGGGACAGGGGGACACAATCAGCCCCAGCATTTT. This sequence joins TRBV19 and TRBJ1-5; TRBD1 matches 11 bases. V shed 6 bases, J shed 3 bases, and the junction held 7 bases outside the gene matches. Germline assignment: CDR1 LNHDA and CDR2 SQIVND (reference sequence). This CDR3 contains 16 residues.

The chain employs TRBV6-5 and TRBJ1-1; 7 nucleotides line up with TRBD1. The V gene end was trimmed by 6 bases and the J gene end by 0 bases; junction bases not matched to a gene: 7. Per the germline V gene, CDR1 is MNHEY and CDR2 is SVGAGI. The CDR3 totals 15 residues. DNA for the CDR3: TGTGCCAGCAGGATACAGGGGCAAGTGAACACTGAAGCTTTCTTT. Translation: CASRIQGQVNTEAFF.

J is TRBJ2-3 and V is TRBV5-1; 7 bases agree with TRBD2. V gave up 4 bases and J gave up 1 base; unmatched junction bases: 3. Per germline, CDR1 SGHRS and CDR2 YFSETQ. The CDR3 consists of 14 residues. Written as DNA, the CDR3 is TGCGCCAGCAGCCAAGGGAGGGGCACAGATACGCAGTATTTT. Its translation is CASSQGRGTDTQYF.

The chain employs TRBV3-1 (or the pseudogene TRBV3-2) and TRBJ1-1; tentative D call: TRBD1 (5 bases). Trimming took off 4 bases at V and 9 bases at J, with 18 bases between the two ends. CDR3 size: 14 residues. Germline V gene lookup returns CDR1 LGHDT and CDR2 YNNKEL (reference sequence). In DNA, the CDR3 is TGTGCCAGCAGCCCTGGGCCTCGGAGGGGAAAAGCTTTCTTT. Amino acids: CASSPGPRRGKAFF.

The chain carries TRBV6-5 and TRBJ2-7; 11 bases fit TRBD2. V gave up 4 bases and J gave up 7 bases; unmatched junction bases: 12. Germline V gene lookup returns CDR1 MNHEY and CDR2 SVGAGI. The CDR3 covers 16 residues. This CDR3 is CASSSLVAGGPGEQYF. The DNA for the CDR3 is TGTGCCAGCAGTTCCCTAGTAGCGGGAGGGCCGGGTGAGCAGTACTTC.

This clone came up a few times. This rearrangement joins TRBV13 to TRBJ2-3, with 11 bases fitting TRBD2. The CDR3 sequence is 16 residues long. Germline V CDR1 and CDR2: PRHDT, FYEKMQ (reference sequence). V shed 5 bases and J 0 bases; nucleotides not matched to a gene: 4. CDR3 in amino acids: CASSPRTSGSTDTQYF. In DNA, the CDR3 is TGTGCCAGCAGCCCCCGGACTAGCGGGAGCACAGATACGCAGTATTTT.

In this sample, this clone turned up once. V gene TRBV2 combines with J gene TRBJ2-3; TRBD1 matches 10 bases. Germline CDR1 is SNHLY and CDR2 is FYNNEI. This CDR3 has 16 residues. Trimming removed 4 bases from V and 6 bases from J; junction bases left unmatched: 10. CDR3 protein: CASSGDRGISRDTQYF. The CDR3 DNA reads TGTGCCAGCAGTGGGGACAGGGGAATAAGCCGGGATACGCAGTATTTT.

The V call is TRBV4-2, the J call TRBJ1-2; D ambiguous. Trimming cost V 0 bases and J 5 bases, with 16 bases left between them. The CDR3 is 16 residues long. The germline gives CDR1 LGHNA, CDR2 YNFKEQ. In DNA form, the CDR3 reads TGTGCCAGCAGCCAAGATCACGGAGGGATGGGTTATGGCTACACCTTC. Protein: CASSQDHGGMGYGYTF.